This is a list of T cell receptor beta chains from one sample in a study of blood T cell repertoires in COVID-19. Sequencing was performed with immunoSEQ multiplex PCR; in TCRdb, only in-frame clones are kept and a portion is missing. Among roughly 210,000 clones listed, under 90% were seen once. The sample comprised peripheral blood. The source is a woman older than 75 with COVID-19, enrolled during active disease. Both conserved end residues are part of each CDR3. The order of the fields is clone size, V gene, D gene, J gene, CDR3 protein, CDR3 DNA. A D gene is named only where the DNA matches it firmly. A clone size is listed for some rows: how often the clone was seen (once, few, many), or a class if it is expanded.

clone_size: NA; v_call: TRBV9; d_call: NA; j_call: TRBJ1-1; cdr3_aa: CASSPRTANTEAFF; cdr3_nt: TGTGCCAGCAGCCCGAGGACAGCGAACACTGAAGCTTTCTTT
clone_size: NA; v_call: TRBV13; d_call: TRBD1; j_call: TRBJ1-1; cdr3_aa: CASSLRTGLNTEAFF; cdr3_nt: TGTGCCAGCAGCTTGAGGACAGGGCTAAACACTGAAGCTTTCTTT
clone_size: NA; v_call: TRBV28; d_call: TRBD1; j_call: TRBJ1-1; cdr3_aa: CASSEGQRSTEAFF; cdr3_nt: TGTGCCAGCAGTGAGGGACAGAGGAGCACTGAAGCTTTCTTT
clone_size: NA; v_call: TRBV6-6; d_call: NA; j_call: TRBJ1-2; cdr3_aa: CASSSPVGFSGYTF; cdr3_nt: TGTGCCAGCAGTTCCCCGGTCGGGTTTAGTGGCTACACCTTC
clone_size: NA; v_call: TRBV19; d_call: NA; j_call: TRBJ1-6; cdr3_aa: CASSISRGNYNSPLHF; cdr3_nt: TGTGCCAGTAGTATCTCCCGGGGGAACTATAATTCACCCCTCCACTTT
clone_size: NA; v_call: TRBV6-5; d_call: NA; j_call: TRBJ1-4; cdr3_aa: CASSLGGDGEKLFF; cdr3_nt: TGTGCCAGCAGTCTCGGAGGGGACGGTGAAAAACTGTTTTTT
clone_size: NA; v_call: TRBV11-2; d_call: TRBD1; j_call: TRBJ2-5; cdr3_aa: CASSLEGQARETQYF; cdr3_nt: TGTGCCAGCAGCTTAGAAGGACAGGCACGGGAGACCCAGTACTTC
clone_size: NA; v_call: TRBV19; d_call: TRBD1; j_call: TRBJ2-5; cdr3_aa: CASSIVQGARETQYF; cdr3_nt: TGTGCCAGTAGTATAGTACAGGGGGCGCGAGAGACCCAGTACTTC
clone_size: NA; v_call: TRBV4-1; d_call: NA; j_call: TRBJ1-2; cdr3_aa: CASSQIGRTGHNYGYTF; cdr3_nt: TGCGCCAGCAGCCAAATAGGGCGGACGGGACACAACTATGGCTACACCTTC
clone_size: NA; v_call: TRBV9; d_call: NA; j_call: TRBJ1-6; cdr3_aa: CASSQGGGYSYNSPLHF; cdr3_nt: TGTGCCAGCAGCCAAGGGGGGGGTTACTCCTATAATTCACCCCTCCACTTT
clone_size: NA; v_call: TRBV6-6; d_call: TRBD2; j_call: TRBJ2-3; cdr3_aa: CASTGTSDRDTQYF; cdr3_nt: TGTGCCAGCACCGGGACTAGCGATCGGGATACGCAGTATTTT
clone_size: NA; v_call: TRBV6-2/TRBV6-3; d_call: TRBD1; j_call: TRBJ2-7; cdr3_aa: CASSYGQGNYEQYF; cdr3_nt: TGTGCCAGCAGTTACGGACAGGGAAACTACGAGCAGTACTTC
clone_size: few; v_call: TRBV28; d_call: NA; j_call: TRBJ1-4; cdr3_aa: CATDRGGSEKLFF; cdr3_nt: TGTGCCACCGACCGGGGGGGGAGTGAAAAACTGTTTTTT
clone_size: few; v_call: TRBV28; d_call: NA; j_call: TRBJ1-2; cdr3_aa: CASSLRPDNNTF; cdr3_nt: TGTGCCAGCAGTTTACGGCCTGACAACAACACCTTC
clone_size: NA; v_call: TRBV19; d_call: NA; j_call: TRBJ1-2; cdr3_aa: CASSSESTGNYGYTF; cdr3_nt: TGTGCCAGTAGTTCAGAATCGACGGGAAACTATGGCTACACCTTC
clone_size: NA; v_call: TRBV3-1/TRBV3-2; d_call: TRBD1; j_call: TRBJ1-2; cdr3_aa: CASSQERNRGAGYTF; cdr3_nt: TGTGCCAGCAGCCAAGAACGGAACAGGGGGGCCGGCTACACCTTC
clone_size: once; v_call: TRBV11-2; d_call: NA; j_call: TRBJ1-2; cdr3_aa: CASSPSGATRIYGYTF; cdr3_nt: TGTGCCAGCAGCCCCTCCGGCGCCACGAGGATATATGGCTACACCTTC
clone_size: NA; v_call: TRBV13; d_call: NA; j_call: TRBJ2-7; cdr3_aa: CASSLFPGGGLESSYEQYF; cdr3_nt: TGTGCCAGCAGCTTATTTCCGGGCGGGGGCCTGGAGAGCTCCTACGAGCAGTACTTC
clone_size: NA; v_call: TRBV2; d_call: NA; j_call: TRBJ1-4; cdr3_aa: CASNRETATNEKLFF; cdr3_nt: TGTGCCAGCAACCGAGAGACAGCAACTAATGAAAAACTGTTTTTT
clone_size: NA; v_call: TRBV6-5; d_call: NA; j_call: TRBJ1-2; cdr3_aa: CASSYSVTGNYGYTF; cdr3_nt: TGTGCCAGCAGTTACTCGGTCACAGGAAACTATGGCTACACCTTC
clone_size: NA; v_call: TRBV4-1; d_call: NA; j_call: TRBJ2-7; cdr3_aa: CASSQTSYEQYF; cdr3_nt: TGCGCCAGCAGCCAGACAAGTTACGAGCAGTACTTC
clone_size: NA; v_call: TRBV7-3; d_call: NA; j_call: TRBJ1-6; cdr3_aa: CASSLGGANSPLHF; cdr3_nt: TGTGCCAGCAGCTTAGGAGGGGCTAATTCACCCCTCCACTTT
clone_size: NA; v_call: TRBV12-3/TRBV12-4; d_call: NA; j_call: TRBJ1-5; cdr3_aa: CASSRPGQPQHF; cdr3_nt: TGTGCCAGCAGTCGCCCAGGCCAGCCCCAGCATTTT
clone_size: NA; v_call: TRBV28; d_call: TRBD1; j_call: TRBJ2-3; cdr3_aa: CASTLTGSDTQYF; cdr3_nt: TGTGCCAGCACCTTGACAGGGAGCGATACGCAGTATTTT
clone_size: NA; v_call: TRBV6-5; d_call: NA; j_call: TRBJ1-3; cdr3_aa: CASSYGGEGNTIYF; cdr3_nt: TGTGCCAGCAGTTACGGAGGAGAAGGAAACACCATATATTTT
clone_size: NA; v_call: TRBV2; d_call: TRBD2; j_call: TRBJ2-3; cdr3_aa: CASTLLAGTSTDTQYF; cdr3_nt: TGTGCCAGCACCCTACTAGCGGGAACTAGCACAGATACGCAGTATTTT
clone_size: NA; v_call: TRBV5-1; d_call: TRBD1; j_call: TRBJ1-4; cdr3_aa: CASSGGQGGEKLFF; cdr3_nt: TGCGCCAGCAGCGGTGGACAGGGCGGTGAAAAACTGTTTTTT
clone_size: NA; v_call: TRBV9; d_call: NA; j_call: TRBJ1-1; cdr3_aa: CASSSSGTEYTEAFF; cdr3_nt: TGTGCCAGCAGCTCGTCAGGGACTGAATACACTGAAGCTTTCTTT
clone_size: NA; v_call: TRBV4-2; d_call: NA; j_call: TRBJ1-5; cdr3_aa: CASSPREGGDQPQHF; cdr3_nt: TGTGCCAGCAGCCCCCGGGAGGGGGGAGATCAGCCCCAGCATTTT
clone_size: NA; v_call: TRBV7-3; d_call: TRBD1; j_call: TRBJ1-5; cdr3_aa: CASSLSGGQPQHF; cdr3_nt: TGTGCCAGCAGCTTGTCAGGGGGTCAGCCCCAGCATTTT
clone_size: NA; v_call: TRBV5-1; d_call: NA; j_call: TRBJ1-1; cdr3_aa: CASSPQGGNTEAFF; cdr3_nt: TGCGCCAGCAGCCCACAGGGTGGGAACACTGAAGCTTTCTTT
clone_size: once; v_call: TRBV19; d_call: NA; j_call: TRBJ1-4; cdr3_aa: CASSRGAGNEKLFF; cdr3_nt: TGTGCCAGTAGCCGCGGGGCAGGGAATGAAAAACTGTTTTTT
clone_size: once; v_call: TRBV6-4; d_call: NA; j_call: TRBJ2-5; cdr3_aa: CASSVAPQETQYF; cdr3_nt: TGTGCCAGCAGTGTAGCCCCGCAAGAGACCCAGTACTTC
clone_size: once; v_call: TRBV19; d_call: TRBD1; j_call: TRBJ1-5; cdr3_aa: CASSSTGRNQPQHF; cdr3_nt: TGTGCCAGTAGTTCGACAGGGCGGAATCAGCCCCAGCATTTT
clone_size: few; v_call: TRBV28; d_call: NA; j_call: TRBJ1-1; cdr3_aa: CASTFRWMNTEAFF; cdr3_nt: TGTGCCAGCACCTTCAGGTGGATGAACACTGAAGCTTTCTTT
clone_size: once; v_call: TRBV5-1; d_call: NA; j_call: TRBJ2-1; cdr3_aa: CASSLYLLQDNEQFF; cdr3_nt: TGCGCCAGCAGCCTTTACCTTTTACAGGACAATGAGCAGTTCTTC
clone_size: NA; v_call: TRBV9; d_call: TRBD2; j_call: TRBJ2-2; cdr3_aa: CASSVGLAGNTGELFF; cdr3_nt: TGTGCCAGCAGCGTAGGGCTAGCGGGGAACACCGGGGAGCTGTTTTTT
clone_size: NA; v_call: TRBV5-1; d_call: TRBD1; j_call: TRBJ1-6; cdr3_aa: CASSSVGTGGSPLHF; cdr3_nt: TGCGCCAGCAGCTCTGTGGGGACAGGGGGCTCACCCCTCCACTTT
clone_size: NA; v_call: TRBV27; d_call: TRBD1; j_call: TRBJ2-4; cdr3_aa: CASSLWDRGIQYF; cdr3_nt: TGTGCCAGCAGTCTCTGGGACAGGGGAATTCAGTACTTC
clone_size: NA; v_call: TRBV5-1; d_call: NA; j_call: TRBJ2-1; cdr3_aa: CASSLAGSSYNEQFF; cdr3_nt: TGCGCCAGCAGCTTAGCGGGCAGCTCCTACAATGAGCAGTTCTTC
clone_size: NA; v_call: TRBV6-4; d_call: NA; j_call: TRBJ2-3; cdr3_aa: CASSDERTDTQYF; cdr3_nt: TGTGCCAGCAGTGACGAGAGGACAGATACGCAGTATTTT
clone_size: NA; v_call: TRBV28; d_call: TRBD1; j_call: TRBJ1-2; cdr3_aa: CASSYIPETGGGHGYTF; cdr3_nt: TGTGCCAGCAGTTACATCCCAGAGACAGGGGGAGGGCATGGCTACACCTTC
clone_size: NA; v_call: TRBV6-5; d_call: NA; j_call: TRBJ1-5; cdr3_aa: CATSGWVPQHF; cdr3_nt: TGTGCAACAAGCGGTTGGGTGCCCCAGCATTTT
clone_size: NA; v_call: TRBV5-1; d_call: NA; j_call: TRBJ1-2; cdr3_aa: CASSLGGQAEYYGYTF; cdr3_nt: TGCGCCAGCAGCTTGGGTGGTCAGGCCGAATACTATGGCTACACCTTC
clone_size: NA; v_call: TRBV24-1; d_call: TRBD1; j_call: TRBJ2-1; cdr3_aa: CATSDNLSGGSYNEQFF; cdr3_nt: TGTGCCACCAGTGACAACCTCTCAGGGGGCTCCTACAATGAGCAGTTCTTC
clone_size: NA; v_call: TRBV2; d_call: TRBD1; j_call: TRBJ2-6; cdr3_aa: CASSTGAAGANVLTF; cdr3_nt: TGTGCCAGCAGTACAGGGGCGGCTGGGGCCAACGTCCTGACTTTC
clone_size: once; v_call: TRBV18; d_call: NA; j_call: TRBJ1-2; cdr3_aa: CASSPEVRGKHGYTF; cdr3_nt: TGTGCCAGCTCACCTGAAGTGCGAGGGAAGCATGGCTACACCTTC
clone_size: NA; v_call: TRBV28; d_call: NA; j_call: TRBJ1-4; cdr3_aa: CASSSPGLGEKLFF; cdr3_nt: TGTGCCAGCAGTTCCCCAGGTTTGGGTGAAAAACTGTTTTTT
clone_size: NA; v_call: TRBV9; d_call: NA; j_call: TRBJ1-2; cdr3_aa: CASSVAATANYGYTF; cdr3_nt: TGTGCCAGCAGCGTAGCTGCCACAGCTAACTATGGCTACACCTTC
clone_size: NA; v_call: TRBV5-1; d_call: NA; j_call: TRBJ1-3; cdr3_aa: CASRTSGTRGSGNTIYF; cdr3_nt: TGCGCCAGCAGAACTTCGGGTACGAGGGGGTCTGGAAACACCATATATTTT
clone_size: NA; v_call: TRBV10-3; d_call: TRBD1; j_call: TRBJ1-4; cdr3_aa: CAISEIQGHNEKLFF; cdr3_nt: TGTGCCATCAGTGAGATACAGGGGCATAATGAAAAACTGTTTTTT
clone_size: NA; v_call: TRBV5-1; d_call: NA; j_call: TRBJ1-5; cdr3_aa: CASSLGTASNQPQHF; cdr3_nt: TGCGCCAGCAGCTTGGGGACAGCCTCCAATCAGCCCCAGCATTTT
clone_size: NA; v_call: TRBV3-1/TRBV3-2; d_call: TRBD2; j_call: TRBJ2-5; cdr3_aa: CASSQAAGGLETQYF; cdr3_nt: TGTGCCAGCAGCCAAGCAGCGGGGGGGTTGGAGACCCAGTACTTC
clone_size: NA; v_call: TRBV27; d_call: NA; j_call: TRBJ1-1; cdr3_aa: CASSLVGGMNTEAFF; cdr3_nt: TGTGCCAGCAGTTTAGTTGGAGGGATGAACACTGAAGCTTTCTTT
clone_size: few; v_call: TRBV6-1; d_call: NA; j_call: TRBJ1-3; cdr3_aa: CASSEQGVFSGNTIYF; cdr3_nt: TGTGCCAGCAGTGAACAAGGGGTTTTCTCTGGAAACACCATATATTTT
clone_size: once; v_call: TRBV2; d_call: NA; j_call: TRBJ2-5; cdr3_aa: CASSVTGTQYF; cdr3_nt: TGTGCCAGCAGTGTTACAGGGACCCAGTACTTC
clone_size: NA; v_call: TRBV9; d_call: NA; j_call: TRBJ1-4; cdr3_aa: CASSVDPGIGEKLFF; cdr3_nt: TGTGCCAGCAGCGTAGATCCGGGAATTGGAGAAAAACTGTTTTTT
clone_size: few; v_call: TRBV29-1; d_call: NA; j_call: TRBJ1-1; cdr3_aa: CSGGNTEAFF; cdr3_nt: TGCAGCGGAGGGAACACTGAAGCTTTCTTT
clone_size: NA; v_call: TRBV18; d_call: NA; j_call: TRBJ1-2; cdr3_aa: CASSPIAEGHNYGYTF; cdr3_nt: TGTGCCAGCTCACCGATAGCCGAGGGACATAACTATGGCTACACCTTC
clone_size: few; v_call: TRBV4-2; d_call: NA; j_call: TRBJ1-5; cdr3_aa: CASSVGYRDNQPQHF; cdr3_nt: TGTGCCAGCAGCGTTGGGTACAGGGACAATCAGCCCCAGCATTTT